A selection of T cell receptor beta chains follows, all from one sample in a study of vaccination effects on CD4 cells after COVID-19. No antigen has been assigned to these receptors. TCRdb keeps only in-frame clones here, not all; method: immunoSEQ multiplex PCR. The sample consists of fewer than 10,000 clones, around 74% of them appearing once. Material: CD4+ T cells from PBMCs cultured without peptide, obtained after COVID-19 vaccination. Receptors originate from a human donor who received a COVID-19 vaccine. Both conserved end residues are part of each CDR3. The D gene is left open where the match is weak. For some rows the clone size is stated as once, few or many, or as a class when expanded; others skip it.

D gene,J gene,V gene,clone size,CDR3 protein,CDR3 DNA
-,TRBJ2-5,TRBV29-1,-,CSVEPLYQETQYF,TGCAGCGTTGAACCTCTCTACCAAGAGACCCAGTACTTC
-,TRBJ1-2,TRBV6-1,few,CASSEAVAESHYGYTF,TGTGCCAGCAGTGAAGCGGTGGCCGAGTCCCACTATGGCTACACCTTC
TRBD2,TRBJ2-7,TRBV27,-,CASSLLGLELEQYF,TGTGCCAGCAGTCTACTGGGACTAGAGTTAGAGCAGTACTTC
TRBD2,TRBJ2-7,TRBV5-4,-,CASSPTGGGLAGEQYF,TGTGCCAGCAGCCCCACGGGGGGGGGACTAGCCGGCGAGCAGTACTTC
TRBD2,TRBJ2-7,TRBV18,-,CASSRGTSYEQYF,TGTGCCAGCTCACGCGGGACTAGCTACGAGCAGTACTTC
-,TRBJ2-7,TRBV6-5,-,CASSYSSSSYEQYF,TGTGCCAGCAGTTACTCTTCTAGCTCCTACGAGCAGTACTTC
TRBD1,TRBJ1-4,TRBV3-1/TRBV3-2,few,CASSSRRQGGEKLFF,TGTGCCAGCAGCTCTCGCCGACAGGGGGGTGAAAAACTGTTTTTT
TRBD2,TRBJ2-3,TRBV27,-,CASKKWAGGPKDTQYF,TGTGCCAGCAAAAAGTGGGCGGGAGGGCCGAAGGATACGCAGTATTTT
-,TRBJ1-6,TRBV12-3/TRBV12-4,-,CASRGGESPLHF,TGTGCCAGCAGGGGGGGGGAATCACCCCTCCACTTT
-,TRBJ2-6,TRBV9,once,CASNRPGANVLTF,TGTGCCAGCAACCGGCCTGGGGCCAACGTCCTGACTTTC
TRBD1,TRBJ2-3,TRBV7-9,few,CASSPYRGRPPTDTQYF,TGTGCCAGCAGCCCTTACAGGGGGCGTCCACCCACAGATACGCAGTATTTT